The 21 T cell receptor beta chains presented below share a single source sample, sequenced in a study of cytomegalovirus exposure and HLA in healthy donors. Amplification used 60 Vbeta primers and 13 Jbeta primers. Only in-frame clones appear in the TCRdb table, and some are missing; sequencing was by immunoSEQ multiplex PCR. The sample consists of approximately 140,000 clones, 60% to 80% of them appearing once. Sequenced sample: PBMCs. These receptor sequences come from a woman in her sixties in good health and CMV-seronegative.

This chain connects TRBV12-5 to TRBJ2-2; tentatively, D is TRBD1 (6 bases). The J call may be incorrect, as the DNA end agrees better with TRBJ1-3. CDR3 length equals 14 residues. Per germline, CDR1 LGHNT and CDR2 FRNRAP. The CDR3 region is CASGTGSSGNTIYF. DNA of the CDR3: TGTGCTAGTGGAACAGGGAGCTCTGGAAACACCATATATTTT.

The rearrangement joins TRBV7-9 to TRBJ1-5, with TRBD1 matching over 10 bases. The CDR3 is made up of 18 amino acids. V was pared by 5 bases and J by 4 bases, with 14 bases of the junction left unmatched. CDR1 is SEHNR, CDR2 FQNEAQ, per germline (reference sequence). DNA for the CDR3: TGTGCCAGCAGCGTGGACAGGGGGTTTCTTTTGGGGAATCAGCCCCAGCATTTT. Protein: CASSVDRGFLLGNQPQHF. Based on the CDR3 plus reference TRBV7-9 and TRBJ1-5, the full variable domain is DTGVSQNPRHKITKRGQNVTFRCDPISEHNRLYWYRQTLGQGPEFLTYFQNEAQLEKSRLLSDRFSAERPKGSFSTLEIQRTEQGDSAMYLCASSVDRGFLLGNQPQHFGDGTRLSIL.

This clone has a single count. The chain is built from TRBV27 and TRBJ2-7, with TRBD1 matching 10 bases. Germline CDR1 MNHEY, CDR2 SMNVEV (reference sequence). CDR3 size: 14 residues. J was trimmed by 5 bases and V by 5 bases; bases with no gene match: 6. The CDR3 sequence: CASSPRDRGDEQYF. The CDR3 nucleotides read TGTGCCAGCAGTCCACGGGACAGGGGAGACGAGCAGTACTTC.

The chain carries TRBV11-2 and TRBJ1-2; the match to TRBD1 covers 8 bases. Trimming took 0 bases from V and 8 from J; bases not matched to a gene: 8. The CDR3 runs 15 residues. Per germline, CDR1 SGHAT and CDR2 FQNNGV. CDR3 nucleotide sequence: TGTGCCAGCAGCTTAGATCTGGACAGGGTAATCGGCTACACCTTC. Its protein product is CASSLDLDRVIGYTF.

CDR3 in DNA: TGTGCCAGCAGTAGAAATAGCCTCTCCTACGAGCAGTACTTC. Protein sequence: CASSRNSLSYEQYF. The chain joins TRBV27 to TRBJ2-7; D uncertain. Germline V gene data show CDR1 as MNHEY and CDR2 as SMNVEV (reference sequence). This CDR3 has 14 residues. Trimming cost V 5 bases and J 0 bases, with 11 bases left between them.

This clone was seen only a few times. The CDR3: CASSRQRTNEKLFF. CDR3 bases: TGTGCCAGTAGTCGACAGCGAACTAATGAAAAACTGTTTTTT. The chain joins TRBV19 to TRBJ1-4, with a possible D match to TRBD1 (5 bases). The germline V and J ends were trimmed by 5 bases and 1 base, with 8 bases remaining between them. CDR3 length equals 14 residues. CDR1 is LNHDA and CDR2 is SQIVND in the germline V gene (reference sequence).

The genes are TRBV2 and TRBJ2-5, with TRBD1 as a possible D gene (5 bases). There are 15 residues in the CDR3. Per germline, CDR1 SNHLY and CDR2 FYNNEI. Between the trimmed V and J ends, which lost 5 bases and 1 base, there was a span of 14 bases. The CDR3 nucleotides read TGTGCCAGCAGTCAAAGCCGACAGACCCAAGAGACCCAGTACTTC. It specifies CASSQSRQTQETQYF.

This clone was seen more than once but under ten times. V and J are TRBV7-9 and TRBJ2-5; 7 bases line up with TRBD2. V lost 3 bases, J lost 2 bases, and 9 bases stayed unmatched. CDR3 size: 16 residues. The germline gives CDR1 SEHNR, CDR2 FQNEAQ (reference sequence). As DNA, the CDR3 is TGTGCCAGCAGCTTTCTGGGCAGCGGGGTACAAGAGACCCAGTACTTC. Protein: CASSFLGSGVQETQYF. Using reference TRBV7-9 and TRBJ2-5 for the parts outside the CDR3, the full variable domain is DTGVSQNPRHKITKRGQNVTFRCDPISEHNRLYWYRQTLGQGPEFLTYFQNEAQLEKSRLLSDRFSAERPKGSFSTLEIQRTEQGDSAMYLCASSFLGSGVQETQYFGPGTRLLVL.

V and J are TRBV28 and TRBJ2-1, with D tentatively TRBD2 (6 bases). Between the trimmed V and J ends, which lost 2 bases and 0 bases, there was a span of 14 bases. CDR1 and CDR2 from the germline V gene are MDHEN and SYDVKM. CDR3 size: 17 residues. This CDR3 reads CASSLRGGWSSYNEQFF. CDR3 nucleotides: TGTGCCAGCAGTTTACGAGGAGGGTGGAGCTCCTACAATGAGCAGTTCTTC.

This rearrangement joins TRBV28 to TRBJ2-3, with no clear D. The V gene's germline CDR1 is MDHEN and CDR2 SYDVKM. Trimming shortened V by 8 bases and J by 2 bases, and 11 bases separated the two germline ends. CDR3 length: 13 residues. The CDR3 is CASSGPATDTQYF. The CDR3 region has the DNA TGTGCCAGCTCCGGTCCCGCCACAGATACGCAGTATTTT.

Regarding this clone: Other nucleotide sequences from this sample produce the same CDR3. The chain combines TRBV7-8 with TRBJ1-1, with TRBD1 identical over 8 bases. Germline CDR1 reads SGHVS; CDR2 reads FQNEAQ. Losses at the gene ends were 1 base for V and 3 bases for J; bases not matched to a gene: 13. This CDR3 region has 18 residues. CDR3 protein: CASSLDRQGQYRDTEAFF. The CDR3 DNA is TGTGCCAGCAGCTTAGACAGACAGGGGCAATACAGGGACACTGAAGCTTTCTTT.

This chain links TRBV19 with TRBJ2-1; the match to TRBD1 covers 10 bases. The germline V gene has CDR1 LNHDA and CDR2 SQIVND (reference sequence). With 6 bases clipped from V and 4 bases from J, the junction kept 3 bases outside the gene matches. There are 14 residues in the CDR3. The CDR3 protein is CASSDRGRYNEQFF. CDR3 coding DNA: TGTGCCAGTAGCGACAGGGGGCGGTACAATGAGCAGTTCTTC.

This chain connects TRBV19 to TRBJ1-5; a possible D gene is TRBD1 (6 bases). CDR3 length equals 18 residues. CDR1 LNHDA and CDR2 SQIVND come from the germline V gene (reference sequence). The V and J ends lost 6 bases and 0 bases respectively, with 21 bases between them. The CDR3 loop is CASRGNRDVAGSNQPQHF. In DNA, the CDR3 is TGTGCCAGTAGAGGGAACAGGGACGTAGCGGGTAGCAATCAGCCCCAGCATTTT.

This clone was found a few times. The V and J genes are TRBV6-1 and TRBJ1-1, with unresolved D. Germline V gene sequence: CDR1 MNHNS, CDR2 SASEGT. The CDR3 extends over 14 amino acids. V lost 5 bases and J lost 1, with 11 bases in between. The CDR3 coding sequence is TGTGCCAGCAGTTATAGCACCCAGAACACTGAAGCTTTCTTT. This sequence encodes CASSYSTQNTEAFF.

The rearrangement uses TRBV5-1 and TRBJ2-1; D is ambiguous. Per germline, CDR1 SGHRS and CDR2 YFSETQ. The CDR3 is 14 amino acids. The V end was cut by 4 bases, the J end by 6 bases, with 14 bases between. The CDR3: CASSPGVVRNEQFF. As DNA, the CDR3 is TGCGCCAGCAGCCCCGGTGTGGTCCGCAATGAGCAGTTCTTC.

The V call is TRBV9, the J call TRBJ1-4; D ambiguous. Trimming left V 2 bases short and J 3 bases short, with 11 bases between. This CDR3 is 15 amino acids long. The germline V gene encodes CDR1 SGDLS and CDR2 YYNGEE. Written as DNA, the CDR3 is TGTGCCAGCAGCGTCACTTTGCCCCCTAATGAAAAACTGTTTTTT. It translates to CASSVTLPPNEKLFF. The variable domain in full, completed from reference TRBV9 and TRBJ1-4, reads DSGVTQTPKHLITATGQRVTLRCSPRSGDLSVYWYQQSLDQGLQFLIQYYNGEERAKGNILERFSAQQFPDLHSELNLSSLELGDSALYFCASSVTLPPNEKLFFGSGTQLSVL.

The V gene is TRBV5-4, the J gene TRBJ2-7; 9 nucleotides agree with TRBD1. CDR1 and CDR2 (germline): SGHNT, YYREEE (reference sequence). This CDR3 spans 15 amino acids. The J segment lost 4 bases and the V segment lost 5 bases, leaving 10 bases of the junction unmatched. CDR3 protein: CASSRPGTGFYEQYF. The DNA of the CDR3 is TGTGCCAGCAGTCGACCCGGGACAGGGTTTTACGAGCAGTACTTC.

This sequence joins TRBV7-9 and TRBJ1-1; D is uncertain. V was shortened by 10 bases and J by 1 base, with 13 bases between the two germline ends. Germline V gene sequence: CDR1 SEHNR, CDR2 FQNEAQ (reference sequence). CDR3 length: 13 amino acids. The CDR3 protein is CANSQLTNTEAFF. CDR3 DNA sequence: TGTGCCAACTCACAGCTGACGAACACTGAAGCTTTCTTT.

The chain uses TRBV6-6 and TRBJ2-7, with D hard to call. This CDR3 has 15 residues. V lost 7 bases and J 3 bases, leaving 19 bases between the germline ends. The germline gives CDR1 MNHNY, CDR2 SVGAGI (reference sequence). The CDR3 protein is CASTEALEAIYEQYF. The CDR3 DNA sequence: TGTGCCAGCACCGAGGCGTTGGAAGCTATCTACGAGCAGTACTTC.

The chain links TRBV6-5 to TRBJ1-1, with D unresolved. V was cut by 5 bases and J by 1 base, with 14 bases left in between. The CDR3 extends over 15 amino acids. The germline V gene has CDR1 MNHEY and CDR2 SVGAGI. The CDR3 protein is CASSPQALGNTEAFF. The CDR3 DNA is TGTGCCAGCAGTCCCCAGGCCCTTGGGAACACTGAAGCTTTCTTT.

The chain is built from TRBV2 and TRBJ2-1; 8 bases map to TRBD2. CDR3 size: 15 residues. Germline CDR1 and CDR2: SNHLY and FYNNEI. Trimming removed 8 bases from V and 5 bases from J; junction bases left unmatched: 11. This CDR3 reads CASGRTRGGNNEQFF. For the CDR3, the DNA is TGTGCCAGCGGACGGACCCGGGGGGGGAACAATGAGCAGTTCTTC.